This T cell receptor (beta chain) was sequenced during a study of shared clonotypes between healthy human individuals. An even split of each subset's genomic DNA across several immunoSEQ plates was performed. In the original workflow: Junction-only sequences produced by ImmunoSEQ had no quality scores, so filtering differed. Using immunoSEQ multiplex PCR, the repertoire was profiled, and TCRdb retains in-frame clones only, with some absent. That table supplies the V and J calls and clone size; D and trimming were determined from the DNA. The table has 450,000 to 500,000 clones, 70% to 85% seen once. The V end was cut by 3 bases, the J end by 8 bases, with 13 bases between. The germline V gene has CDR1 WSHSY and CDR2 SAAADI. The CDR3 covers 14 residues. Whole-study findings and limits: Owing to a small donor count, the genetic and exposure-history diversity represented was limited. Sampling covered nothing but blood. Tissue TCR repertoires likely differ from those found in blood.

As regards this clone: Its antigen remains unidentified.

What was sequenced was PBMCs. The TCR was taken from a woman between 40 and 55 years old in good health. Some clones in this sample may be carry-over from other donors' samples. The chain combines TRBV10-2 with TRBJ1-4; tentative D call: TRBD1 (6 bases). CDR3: CASSDGVGGEKLFF. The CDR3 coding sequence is TGCGCCAGCAGTGATGGGGTGGGGGGCGAAAAACTGTTTTTT.